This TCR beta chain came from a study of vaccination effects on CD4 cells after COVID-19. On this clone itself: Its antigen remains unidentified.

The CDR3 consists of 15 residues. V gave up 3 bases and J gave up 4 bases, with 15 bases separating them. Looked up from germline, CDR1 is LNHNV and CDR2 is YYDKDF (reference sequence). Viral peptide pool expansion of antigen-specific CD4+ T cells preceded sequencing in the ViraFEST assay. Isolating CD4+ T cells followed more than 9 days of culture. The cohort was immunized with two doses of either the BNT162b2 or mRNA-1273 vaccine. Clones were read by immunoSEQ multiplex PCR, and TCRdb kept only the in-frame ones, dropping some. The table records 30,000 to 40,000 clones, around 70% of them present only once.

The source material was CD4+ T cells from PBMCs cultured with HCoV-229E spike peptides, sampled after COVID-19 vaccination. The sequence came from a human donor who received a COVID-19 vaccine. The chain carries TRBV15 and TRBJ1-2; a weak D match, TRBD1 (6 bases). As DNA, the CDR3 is TGTGCCACCAGCAGTTCCTCAGGGGTGGCCTATGGCTACACCTTC. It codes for CATSSSSGVAYGYTF. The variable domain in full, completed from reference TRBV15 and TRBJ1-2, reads DAMVIQNPRYQVTQFGKPVTLSCSQTLNHNVMYWYQQKSSQAPKLLFHYYDKDFNNEADTPDNFQSRRPNTSFCFLDIRSPGLGDTAMYLCATSSSSGVAYGYTFGSGTRLTVV.